This is a list of T cell receptor beta chains from one sample in a study of high-grade serous ovarian cancer treatment subgroups. Sequencing was performed with immunoSEQ multiplex PCR; in TCRdb, only in-frame clones are kept and a portion is missing. The sample has about 6,600 clones, about four fifths seen once. Sequenced: tumor tissue. The receptors were sampled from a human donor with high-grade serous ovarian cancer. The CDR3 runs from the conserved cysteine through the conserved F or W. Each record gives: V gene, D gene, clone size, J gene, CDR3 DNA, CDR3 protein. A D gene is named only where the DNA matches it firmly. Clone size appears in some rows only: once, few, many, or a class for an expanded clone.

TRBV6-4	TRBD1	.	TRBJ2-2	TGTGCCAGCAGTGAACAGGGGACCGGGGAGCTGTTTTTT	CASSEQGTGELFF
TRBV6-6	.	.	TRBJ1-3	TGTGCCAGCAGTTACTACAGTGAAAACACCATATATTTT	CASSYYSENTIYF
TRBV6-5	.	.	TRBJ2-7	TGTGCCAGCAGTCCCAGTCCCGGCAGTCACGAGCAGTACTTC	CASSPSPGSHEQYF
TRBV29-1	.	.	TRBJ1-2	TGCAGCGTTGGTTCCGGGTCAGGCCCAAACTATGGCTACACCTTC	CSVGSGSGPNYGYTF
TRBV27	TRBD1	.	TRBJ2-7	TGTGCCAGCAGTTTCCGGGACAGGGTCGACGAGCAGTACTTC	CASSFRDRVDEQYF
TRBV4-3	.	few	TRBJ1-3	TGCGCCAGCAGCCAAGATTCCAGGGCATCAGGAAACACCATATATTTT	CASSQDSRASGNTIYF
TRBV30	.	.	TRBJ1-2	TGTGCCTGGAGTGTGGGCGGGTTGGCGGGCTACACCTTC	CAWSVGGLAGYTF
TRBV5-4	TRBD2	.	TRBJ2-1	TGTGCCAGCAGCACCCAGCGGGGCGGGAGAGGTGGCAATGAGCAGTTCTTC	CASSTQRGGRGGNEQFF
TRBV5-4	.	.	TRBJ2-5	TGTGCCAGCAGCGTAACCACAGAGACCCAGTACTTC	CASSVTTETQYF
TRBV27	TRBD2	.	TRBJ2-5	TGTGCCAGCAGAAGGCCGGGACTAGCGGAAGAGACCCAGTACTTC	CASRRPGLAEETQYF
TRBV5-6	TRBD1	.	TRBJ1-2	TGTGCCAGCAGCTTACCACAGGGGTCTGGCTACACCTTC	CASSLPQGSGYTF
TRBV28	.	.	TRBJ2-2	TGTGCCAGCACAGAACCTCCCCGAGGGCTGCGGGAGAACACCGGGGAGCTGTTTTTT	CASTEPPRGLRENTGELFF
TRBV30	.	.	TRBJ2-5	TGTGCCTGGAGTGAGGTGATTGAGACCCAGTACTTC	CAWSEVIETQYF
TRBV29-1	TRBD2	.	TRBJ2-5	TGCAGCGCTAGCGGGAGTTGGGAGACCCAGTACTTC	CSASGSWETQYF
TRBV6-6	.	.	TRBJ2-7	TGTGCCAGCAGTTCCCCTTACGAGCAGTACTTC	CASSSPYEQYF
TRBV18	.	.	TRBJ2-7	TGTGCCAGCTCACCTACTATGGGCAGGAGCTCCTACGAGCAGTACTTC	CASSPTMGRSSYEQYF
TRBV11-2	.	.	TRBJ2-3	TGTGCCAGCAGCTTAGGCGTGCAGTATTTT	CASSLGVQYF
TRBV6-1	.	.	TRBJ2-2	TGTGCCAGCAGGATAATCAGGGTTACCGGGGAGCTGTTTTTT	CASRIIRVTGELFF
TRBV28	TRBD1	once	TRBJ1-3	TGTGCCAGCAGTTTTCAGGGGGGCGCTGGAAACACCATATATTTT	CASSFQGGAGNTIYF
TRBV7-9	.	once	TRBJ1-3	TGTGCCAGCAGCCCGGGAGCCGGAAACACCATATATTTT	CASSPGAGNTIYF
TRBV6-5	.	.	TRBJ1-1	TGTGCCAGCCGAACCGAGCCCTGGAACACTGAAGCTTTCTTT	CASRTEPWNTEAFF
TRBV7-3	.	.	TRBJ2-3	TGTGCCAGCAGCCTCGGGACACTCAACACAGATACGCAGTATTTT	CASSLGTLNTDTQYF
TRBV25-1	.	.	TRBJ2-2	TGTGCCAGCAGTGAATATATTAGCACCGGGGAGCTGTTTTTT	CASSEYISTGELFF
TRBV28	TRBD1	.	TRBJ2-7	TGTGCCAGCAGTTCCCCCGGACAGGGGCACAACGAGCAGTACTTC	CASSSPGQGHNEQYF
TRBV28	.	.	TRBJ1-2	TGTGCCAGCACCGGGGACGGCGGAAACTATGGCTACACCTTC	CASTGDGGNYGYTF
TRBV28	TRBD2	.	TRBJ2-3	TGTGCCAGCTCTCTAGCGGGAATCACAGATACGCAGTATTTT	CASSLAGITDTQYF
TRBV6-4	TRBD2	few	TRBJ2-2	TGTGCCAGCAGGGAGGGGACTAGCGAAACCGGGGAGCTGTTTTTT	CASREGTSETGELFF
TRBV4-3	TRBD2	.	TRBJ2-1	TGCGCCAGCAGCCAAGACCTTACTAGCGGGAGTTCCTACAATGAGCAGTTCTTC	CASSQDLTSGSSYNEQFF
TRBV5-1	TRBD2	.	TRBJ2-3	TGCGCCAGCAGCTTGTACCCGGGACTAGCGGGAGAGGTATCGCAGTATTTT	CASSLYPGLAGEVSQYF
TRBV25-1	.	.	TRBJ2-3	TGTGCCAGCAGTGAATACAACGGGCCCCTGGTAGCTGATACGCAGTATTTT	CASSEYNGPLVADTQYF